The 21 T cell receptor beta chains below come from one sample, sequenced in a study of blood T cells in healthy people across ages. Together with a sample-barcoded 5' primer, a J-beta primer mix was included in a second PCR lasting about 7 to 11 cycles. In TCRdb, the 5' RACE reads were re-called with MiXCR into one record per CDR3 protein. The sample lists fewer than 2 million distinct CDR3 sequences, 35% to 50% occurring once. Sequences were obtained from blood. These receptors all stem from a human donor in good health.

The chain combines TRBV7-9 with TRBJ1-1, with 7 bases lining up with TRBD1. Germline V gene data show CDR1 as SEHNR and CDR2 as FQNEAQ (reference sequence). CDR3 size: 14 residues. V dropped 5 bases and J dropped 3; count of bases not matched to a gene: 6. The CDR3, as DNA: TGTGCCAGCAGCAAACAGGGGACAGACACTGAAGCTTTCTTT. It is translated as CASSKQGTDTEAFF.

The rearrangement links TRBV7-2 to TRBJ2-3; TRBD1 aligns across 10 bases. From germline, CDR1 is SGHTA and CDR2 FQGNSA. The CDR3 covers 17 residues. J lost 4 bases, V lost 3 bases, and 10 bases had no gene match. The CDR3, as DNA: TGTGCCAGCAGCTTTAGTGGACAGGGGGTAATATCAGATACGCAGTATTTT. The encoded protein is CASSFSGQGVISDTQYF. Based on the CDR3 plus reference TRBV7-2 and TRBJ2-3, the full variable domain is GAGVSQSPSNKVTEKGKDVELRCDPISGHTALYWYRQSLGQGLEFLIYFQGNSAPDKSGLPSDRFSAERTGGSVSTLTIQRTQQEDSAVYLCASSFSGQGVISDTQYFGPGTRLTVL.

The table lists this clonotype with a count of one. One end of the junction varies from germline; a read error may be responsible. The CDR3 protein is CASRFMGRYEQHF. The CDR3 bases are TGCGCCAGCAGATTCATGGGCCGCTACGAGCAGCACTTC. The rearrangement links TRBV5-1 to TRBJ2-4; the D is unclear. This CDR3 is 13 amino acids long. CDR1 and CDR2 (germline): SGHRS, YFSETQ.

This clonotype was detected a few times. This chain uses TRBV29-1 with TRBJ2-5; TRBD1 aligns across 7 bases. This CDR3 contains 14 residues. J was trimmed by 2 bases and V by 4 bases; bases with no gene match: 7. The germline V gene has CDR1 SQVTM and CDR2 ANQGSEA. CDR3 protein: CSVGGTDQQETQYF. The CDR3, as DNA: TGCAGCGTTGGGGGGACAGACCAACAAGAGACCCAGTACTTC. The complete variable domain, with remaining parts taken from reference TRBV29-1 and TRBJ2-5, reads SAVISQKPSRDICQRGTSLTIQCQVDSQVTMMFWYRQQPGQSLTLIATANQGSEATYESGFVIDKFPISRPNLTFSTLTVSNMSPEDSSIYLCSVGGTDQQETQYFGPGTRLLVL.

The chain has TRBV7-9 and TRBJ2-1; no clear D gene. The CDR3 sequence is 13 residues long. Germline V gene lookup returns CDR1 SEHNR and CDR2 FQNEAQ (reference sequence). The germline V and J ends were trimmed by 1 base and 12 bases, with 13 bases remaining between them. CDR3 DNA sequence: TGTGCCAGCAGCTTAGATACACAGATAGGGCAGTTCTTC. This codes for CASSLDTQIGQFF.

This clonotype was seen once. The rearrangement uses TRBV24-1 and TRBJ1-2; 8 positions match TRBD1. Trimming took 6 bases from V and 4 from J; bases not matched to a gene: 9. Germline V gene data show CDR1 as KGHDR and CDR2 as SFDVKD. This CDR3 region has 15 residues. As DNA, the CDR3 is TGTGCCACCAGTAAATCCGGGACAGGCGTCTATGGCTACACCTTC. Its translation is CATSKSGTGVYGYTF.

J is TRBJ1-2 and V is TRBV2, with D possibly being TRBD1 (5 bases). The CDR3 covers 13 residues. V lost 4 bases and J 7 bases, leaving 13 bases between the germline ends. Per the germline V gene, CDR1 is SNHLY and CDR2 is FYNNEI. The DNA of the CDR3 is TGTGCCAGCAGTGGCCCTGGGGCGCTTGGCTACACCTTC. Protein product: CASSGPGALGYTF.

The chain has TRBV5-5 and TRBJ1-2; no clear D. Trimming took off 6 bases at V and 2 bases at J, with 8 bases between the two ends. Germline V gene sequence: CDR1 SGHKS, CDR2 YYEKEE (reference sequence). This CDR3 spans 12 amino acids. The CDR3 protein is CASKADNYGYTF. The CDR3 coding sequence is TGTGCCAGCAAGGCAGACAACTATGGCTACACCTTC.

This clonotype has only a few counts. V is TRBV19 and J is TRBJ2-1; 14 nucleotides align to TRBD2. Germline trimming cut 5 bases from V and 8 bases from J; bases unmatched to any gene: 5. Germline lookup yields CDR1 LNHDA and CDR2 SQIVND (reference sequence). The CDR3 is made up of 15 amino acids. The CDR3 region has the DNA TGTGCCAGTAGTGTGACTAGCGGGGGGGCCGATGAGCAGTTCTTC. It is translated as CASSVTSGGADEQFF.

A few counts support this clonotype. V gene TRBV9 combines with J gene TRBJ2-5; D could derive from TRBD1 or TRBD2 (6 bases each). V lost 3 bases to trimming and J lost 5 bases, with 11 bases between them. This CDR3 is built from 13 residues. Germline CDR1 is SGDLS and CDR2 is YYNGEE. CDR3 coding DNA: TGTGCCAGCAGCGGGGGGGCCCACGAGACCCAGTACTTC. It encodes CASSGGAHETQYF. The variable domain in full, completed from reference TRBV9 and TRBJ2-5, reads DSGVTQTPKHLITATGQRVTLRCSPRSGDLSVYWYQQSLDQGLQFLIQYYNGEERAKGNILERFSAQQFPDLHSELNLSSLELGDSALYFCASSGGAHETQYFGPGTRLLVL.

This clonotype came up a few times. This chain uses TRBV20-1 with TRBJ1-5; D uncertain. CDR3 size: 13 residues. With 1 base removed from V and 4 bases from J, the gap between germline ends came to 8 bases. CDR1 DFQATT and CDR2 SNEGSKA come from the germline V gene (reference sequence). The CDR3 region has the DNA TGCAGTGCTAGAGGACAATATAATCAGCCCCAGCATTTT. It encodes CSARGQYNQPQHF.

The V call is TRBV5-1, the J call TRBJ2-5, with D perhaps TRBD1 (5 bases). This CDR3 contains 17 residues. Trimming removed 1 base at V and 1 base at J, with 17 bases between. CDR1 is SGHRS, CDR2 YFSETQ, per germline. DNA for the CDR3: TGCGCCAGCAGCTTGAACCCCTTTAGCACAGGCCAAGAGACCCAGTACTTC. Encoded protein: CASSLNPFSTGQETQYF.

V usage is TRBV18 and J usage is TRBJ2-1, with TRBD2 as a possible D gene (5 bases). The CDR3 covers 16 residues. Per germline, CDR1 KGHSH and CDR2 LQKENI. V was cut by 3 bases and J by 0 bases, with 12 bases left in between. The CDR3 DNA reads as TGTGCCAGCTCACCCACCGAGGGAAGCTCCTACAATGAGCAGTTCTTC. It codes for CASSPTEGSSYNEQFF.

This chain uses TRBV12-3 or TRBV12-4 with TRBJ1-5; 7 nucleotides align to TRBD1. Trimming took 6 bases from V and 0 from J; bases not matched to a gene: 29. The CDR3 consists of 23 residues. The CDR3 protein is CASSPDRVYTDGGWRYSNQPQHF. The CDR3 DNA reads as TGTGCCAGCAGCCCCGACAGGGTATACACAGACGGAGGCTGGAGGTATAGCAATCAGCCCCAGCATTTT.

The chain links TRBV7-3 to TRBJ2-5; 7 nucleotides match TRBD2. The CDR3 extends over 16 amino acids. With V trimmed by 2 bases and J by 4 bases, 10 bases remained unmatched. Germline CDR1 SGHTA, CDR2 FQGTGA. Here the CDR3 reads CASSLGGRGKGETQYF. DNA of the CDR3: TGTGCCAGCAGCTTAGGAGGGAGGGGAAAAGGAGAGACCCAGTACTTC.

J is TRBJ1-2 and V is TRBV10-3; D gene ambiguous. The CDR3 totals 13 residues. Between the trimmed V and J ends, which lost 11 bases and 5 bases, there was a span of 18 bases. Germline V CDR1 and CDR2: ENHRY, SYGVKD. This chain's CDR3 is CAARRENNYGYTF. As DNA, the CDR3 is TGTGCCGCCAGAAGGGAGAACAATTATGGCTACACCTTC.

V is TRBV20-1 and J is TRBJ1-6; no clear D gene. Germline-derived CDR1 and CDR2 are DFQATT and SNEGSKA (reference sequence). The V and J ends lost 6 bases and 7 bases respectively, with 19 bases between them. This CDR3 region has 15 residues. Here the CDR3 DNA reads TGCAGTGCCCGACCCCCCTTCGGCGGCAATTCACCCCTCCACTTT. This sequence encodes CSARPPFGGNSPLHF.

The rearrangement joins TRBV4-2 to TRBJ1-4; 10 bases fit TRBD1. With V trimmed by 0 bases and J by 6 bases, 4 bases remained unmatched. The CDR3 contains 16 residues. The germline CDR1 and CDR2 sequences are LGHNA and YNFKEQ. CDR3 nucleotides: TGTGCCAGCAGCCAAGAAAGCGGGACAGGGGATGAAAAACTGTTTTTT. This gives the protein CASSQESGTGDEKLFF.

In this sample, this clonotype turned up a few times. This sequence joins TRBV28 and TRBJ1-5; 8 nucleotides align to TRBD1. Trimming at V came to 2 bases and at J to 4 bases, leaving 7 bases not matched to a gene. The CDR3 extends over 16 amino acids. Germline-derived CDR1 and CDR2 are MDHEN and SYDVKM. The CDR3 here is CASSLPRDRRNQPQHF. The CDR3 DNA reads TGTGCCAGCAGTTTACCCCGGGACAGGAGGAATCAGCCCCAGCATTTT.

This clonotype was counted only a few times. The chain links TRBV28 to TRBJ1-1, with 7 bases aligning to TRBD1. Looked up from germline, CDR1 is MDHEN and CDR2 is SYDVKM. V lost 5 bases, J lost 4 bases, and 13 bases stayed unmatched. The CDR3 consists of 16 residues. DNA of the CDR3: TGTGCCAGCAGTCCCAACATCGGACAGGCGTTCACTGAAGCTTTCTTT. Protein: CASSPNIGQAFTEAFF. Combining the CDR3 with reference TRBV28 and TRBJ1-1 gives the whole variable domain DVKVTQSSRYLVKRTGEKVFLECVQDMDHENMFWYRQDPGLGLRLIYFSYDVKMKEKGDIPEGYSVSREKKERFSLILESASTNQTSMYLCASSPNIGQAFTEAFFGQGTRLTVV.

This chain joins TRBV29-1 and TRBJ1-1; D may be TRBD1 (5 bases). The germline V gene encodes CDR1 SQVTM and CDR2 ANQGSEA. There are 12 residues in the CDR3. V lost 6 bases, J lost 5 bases, and 13 bases lay in between. The CDR3 here is CSVQGAKTEAFF. As DNA, the CDR3 is TGCAGCGTGCAAGGGGCTAAGACTGAAGCTTTCTTT.